Listed here are 21 T cell receptor beta chains from one sample, sequenced in a study of spatial heterogeneity in lung cancer. Broader study findings: Tumor mutation counts were tracked by expanded intratumoral alpha and beta TCR counts.

MiXCR, applied by TCRdb to the 5' RACE reads, yields one record per CDR3 protein. This sample has under 15,000 distinct CDR3 sequences, with 4.7% found just once. Time point described: sample taken at primary tumor resection. Their target antigens are unknown. Sequenced here: lung tumor tissue, sampled at surgery. The receptors come from a female donor with early-stage non-small cell lung cancer.

Within the sample, this clonotype is medium-sized. This chain links TRBV30 with TRBJ1-2, with D possibly being TRBD1 (6 bases). The V gene lost 0 bases and the J gene lost 6 bases, with 11 bases spanning the gap. This CDR3 spans 13 amino acids. Germline V lookup: CDR1 GTSNPN, CDR2 SVGIG (reference sequence). The CDR3 loop reads CAWSVTGTDGYTF. The DNA of the CDR3 is TGTGCCTGGAGTGTTACAGGGACGGATGGCTACACCTTC.

In this sample, this clonotype turned up many times. This chain uses TRBV28 with TRBJ2-7; D is uncertain. The germline gives CDR1 MDHEN, CDR2 SYDVKM. This CDR3 has 11 amino acids. V lost 8 bases to trimming and J lost 3 bases, with 8 bases between them. CDR3 residues: CASRNFYEQYF. DNA of the CDR3: TGTGCCAGCCGAAACTTCTACGAGCAGTACTTC.

This clonotype has ten or more counts. The genes are TRBV15 and TRBJ1-2; D is uncertain. CDR1 is LNHNV and CDR2 is YYDKDF in the germline V gene (reference sequence). V lost 0 bases, J lost 4 bases, and 6 bases lay in between. The CDR3 is made up of 13 amino acids. The CDR3 DNA follows: TGTGCCACCAGCAGAGATCAACGCTATGGCTACACCTTC. Protein: CATSRDQRYGYTF.

In its sample, this clonotype was seen a few times. The chain uses TRBV14 and TRBJ1-2; D is unclear. The CDR3 loop spans 13 amino acids. V was cut by 4 bases and J by 4 bases, with 10 bases left in between. Germline CDR1 and CDR2: SGHDN and FVKESK. CDR3 coding DNA: TGTGCCAGCAGCCCGACGTTTCCCTATGGCTACACCTTC. Encoded protein: CASSPTFPYGYTF.

There are many counts of this clonotype. The chain joins TRBV5-1 to TRBJ1-6, with D uncertain. Trimming took off 0 bases at V and 5 bases at J, with 9 bases between the two ends. Germline CDR1 SGHRS, CDR2 YFSETQ. The CDR3 consists of 15 residues. CDR3 nucleotide sequence: TGCGCCAGCAGCTTGGACAGACCAGATAATTCACCCCTCCACTTT. Protein sequence: CASSLDRPDNSPLHF.

This clonotype was counted many times. V usage is TRBV6-6 and J usage is TRBJ1-1; D remains unclear. Germline CDR1 MNHNY, CDR2 SVGAGI (reference sequence). Trimming stripped 6 bases from V and 11 bases from J, with 13 bases between. CDR3 length: 11 residues. The CDR3 nucleotides are TGTGCCAGCAGCCCTAAGGCCGGGGCTTTCTTT. Its protein is CASSPKAGAFF.

This clonotype was detected ten times or more. The CDR3 here is CASSFRTGGDEQFF. The CDR3 DNA reads as TGTGCCAGCAGCTTCCGGACAGGGGGCGATGAGCAGTTCTTC. The chain combines TRBV7-2 with TRBJ2-1; 11 bases are shared with TRBD1. Germline CDR1 and CDR2: SGHTA and FQGNSA. After removal of 3 bases from V and 8 bases from J, the junction contained 3 bases not matched to a gene. The CDR3 consists of 14 residues.

This clonotype was picked up many times. The chain joins TRBV10-2 to TRBJ1-1; a possible D gene is TRBD1 (5 bases). The CDR3 extends over 14 amino acids. Germline lookup yields CDR1 WSHSY and CDR2 SAAADI. V was clipped by 4 bases and J by 1 base, with 10 bases between them. In nucleotides, the CDR3 is TGCGCCAGCAGTGTATCCGGGGCGAACACTGAAGCTTTCTTT. This translates into CASSVSGANTEAFF.

This chain connects TRBV27 to TRBJ1-6; no reliable D call. CDR1 is MNHEY and CDR2 is SMNVEV in the germline V gene (reference sequence). V lost 3 bases and J 0 bases, leaving 12 bases between the germline ends. This CDR3 region has 17 residues. In DNA, the CDR3 is TGTGCCAGCAGTTTCCGGCAGACGAGCTCCTATAATTCACCCCTCCACTTT. Its protein is CASSFRQTSSYNSPLHF.

This clonotype was seen many times. This chain's CDR3 is CASSLAGLAGRKTQYF. As DNA, the CDR3 is TGTGCCAGCAGTTTAGCCGGACTAGCGGGTCGGAAGACCCAGTACTTC. This rearrangement joins TRBV12-3 or TRBV12-4 to TRBJ2-5, with 11 bases lining up with TRBD2. The V segment lost 0 bases and the J segment 6 bases; nucleotides outside the gene matches: 6. This CDR3 spans 16 amino acids.

This clonotype was seen only a few times. The J gene is TRBJ1-5, the V gene TRBV19; perhaps TRBD1 as D (5 bases). The germline CDR1 and CDR2 sequences are LNHDA and SQIVND (reference sequence). The length of the CDR3 is 14 residues. V lost 3 bases to trimming and J lost 5 bases, with 11 bases between them. CDR3 sequence: CASSIQAGYQPQHF. CDR3 nucleotides: TGTGCCAGTAGTATCCAGGCAGGGTATCAGCCCCAGCATTTT.

This clonotype was recorded at least ten times. The chain recombines TRBV11-2 with TRBJ2-6; tentatively, D is TRBD1 (5 bases). V was clipped by 1 base and J by 4 bases, with 14 bases between them. Germline V gives CDR1 SGHAT, CDR2 FQNNGV. The CDR3 covers 17 residues. CDR3 sequence: CASSLGGRVGGANVLTF. CDR3 in DNA: TGTGCCAGCAGCTTAGGAGGCAGGGTAGGAGGGGCCAACGTCCTGACTTTC.

This clonotype was recorded a few times. The V gene is TRBV19, the J gene TRBJ2-1; no reliable D call. The CDR3 is made up of 14 amino acids. V lost 11 bases and J 0 bases, leaving 14 bases between the germline ends. CDR1 is LNHDA and CDR2 is SQIVND in the germline V gene (reference sequence). CDR3 loop: CACSYTYSYNEQFF. CDR3 sequence (DNA): TGTGCCTGCTCCTATACGTACTCCTACAATGAGCAGTTCTTC. The whole variable domain, remainder taken from reference TRBV19 and TRBJ2-1, is DGGITQSPKYLFRKEGQNVTLSCEQNLNHDAMYWYRQDPGQGLRLIYYSQIVNDFQKGDIAEGYSVSREKKESFPLTVTSAQKNPTAFYLCACSYTYSYNEQFFGPGTRLTVL.

There are many counts of this clonotype. The CDR3 nucleotides are TGCAGTGCTAGAAAGGGACAGGGGATTCTCTATGGCTACACCTTC. It translates to CSARKGQGILYGYTF. The chain links TRBV20-1 to TRBJ1-2, with 10 bases matching TRBD1. In germline, CDR1 is DFQATT, CDR2 SNEGSKA (reference sequence). The CDR3 extends over 15 amino acids. J gave up 4 bases and V 2 bases, and 7 bases lay outside the gene matches.

This clonotype was observed many times. The chain uses TRBV7-9 and TRBJ1-5; 10 bases are shared with TRBD1. Germline values: CDR1 SEHNR, CDR2 FQNEAQ (reference sequence). Trimming at V came to 5 bases and at J to 2 bases, leaving 12 bases not matched to a gene. There are 18 residues in the CDR3. In nucleotides, the CDR3 is TGTGCCAGCAGCCTTGGGACAGGGGCTTCCGGAGGCAATCAGCCCCAGCATTTT. Translated, it gives CASSLGTGASGGNQPQHF.

There are many counts of this clonotype. The chain links TRBV20-1 to TRBJ2-5; the D is unclear. The CDR3 loop spans 15 amino acids. The V and J ends lost 5 bases and 8 bases respectively, with 24 bases between them. Germline CDR1 DFQATT, CDR2 SNEGSKA (reference sequence). The CDR3 loop is CSALSHGSPPPTQYF. In DNA, the CDR3 is TGCAGTGCTCTGTCTCACGGGTCTCCTCCGCCAACCCAGTACTTC.

This clonotype was counted many times. The chain couples TRBV7-2 to TRBJ1-5; D call uncertain. This CDR3 has 15 amino acids. The germline V and J ends were trimmed by 5 bases and 0 bases, with 11 bases remaining between them. The germline V gene has CDR1 SGHTA and CDR2 FQGNSA. In nucleotides, the CDR3 is TGTGCCAGCAGCCTGGCGGTGAATAGCAATCAGCCCCAGCATTTT. Amino acids: CASSLAVNSNQPQHF.

Ten or more counts support this clonotype. This CDR3 is CASSSHDREVGYTF. CDR3 DNA sequence: TGTGCCAGCAGTTCCCACGACAGGGAGGTTGGCTACACCTTC. The genes are TRBV12-3 or TRBV12-4 and TRBJ1-2, with TRBD1 matching over 7 bases. This CDR3 has 14 residues. After removal of 4 bases from V and 7 bases from J, the junction contained 9 bases not matched to a gene.

This clonotype was recorded many times. V and J are TRBV12-3 or TRBV12-4 and TRBJ1-1; D gene unclear. V lost 6 bases, J lost 0 bases, and 11 bases lay in between. The CDR3 runs 14 residues. The CDR3 sequence is CASSLTYMNTEAFF. CDR3 DNA: TGTGCCAGCAGCCTTACATACATGAACACTGAAGCTTTCTTT.

This clonotype was counted only a few times. The chain is built from TRBV7-2 and TRBJ2-1, with D possibly being TRBD2 (5 bases). The CDR3 is 11 residues long. Germline CDR1 SGHTA, CDR2 FQGNSA. V lost 5 bases and J 9 bases, leaving 8 bases between the germline ends. The CDR3 loop is CASSQGSEQFF. In DNA, the CDR3 is TGTGCCAGCAGCCAAGGGAGTGAGCAGTTCTTC.

For the CDR3, the DNA is TGTGCCAGCAGCGTTGGACGTACTGAAGCTTTCTTT. It is translated as CASSVGRTEAFF. The chain links TRBV7-2 to TRBJ1-1; D remains unclear. The CDR3 extends over 12 amino acids. Germline V lookup: CDR1 SGHTA, CDR2 FQGNSA. The V gene lost 5 bases and the J gene lost 5 bases, with 9 bases spanning the gap.